The 28 T cell receptor beta chains given below trace back to one sample, sequenced in a study of vaccination and CD4 T cells after COVID-19. The treatment: approximately 10-day PBMC culture with coronavirus spike peptide pools or control peptides (ViraFEST assay). The antigens these receptors bind are not known. An Oncomine TCR Beta short-read assay was used to sequence the DNA from cultured CD4+ T cells. TCRdb itself ran the PCR reads through MiXCR, one entry per CDR3 protein. Of about 16,000 distinct CDR3 sequences listed, about 60% were seen once; the top ten hold more than 10%. The specimen sequenced was CD4+ T cells from blood, cultured in vitro. These receptors came from a human donor who had recovered from COVID-19.

The CDR3 loop is CSALNSFVGIQYF. The DNA of the CDR3 is TGCAGTGCTCTTAACTCTTTTGTTGGCATTCAGTACTTC. The rearrangement uses TRBV20-1 and TRBJ2-4; no clear D. This CDR3 spans 13 amino acids. Germline CDR1 is DFQATT and CDR2 is SNEGSKA (reference sequence). Deletions cut 5 bases from V and 9 bases from J, with 17 bases between.

This chain joins TRBV20-1 and TRBJ1-1; possible D gene TRBD1, 6 bases. The CDR3 length is 13 residues. V was clipped by 0 bases and J by 6 bases, with 11 bases between them. Germline V CDR1 and CDR2: DFQATT, SNEGSKA (reference sequence). The CDR3 protein is CSARDWGASEAFF. In DNA, the CDR3 is TGCAGTGCTAGAGATTGGGGGGCCTCTGAAGCTTTCTTT.

J is TRBJ1-2 and V is TRBV18; TRBD1 aligns across 9 bases. The CDR3 is made up of 15 amino acids. V shed 10 bases and J 2 bases; nucleotides not matched to a gene: 11. Germline V gene data show CDR1 as KGHSH and CDR2 as LQKENI. CDR3 protein: CANGTGKPSNYGYTF. DNA for the CDR3: TGTGCCAATGGGACAGGGAAACCATCCAACTATGGCTACACCTTC.

The rearrangement joins TRBV24-1 to TRBJ2-5, with 8 bases lining up with TRBD1. The J segment lost 2 bases and the V segment lost 3 bases, leaving 7 bases of the junction unmatched. The CDR3 length is 16 residues. CDR1 and CDR2 (germline): KGHDR, SFDVKD. The CDR3 sequence is CATSDRQGPRQETQYF. In DNA form, the CDR3 reads TGTGCCACCAGTGATAGACAGGGGCCAAGGCAAGAGACCCAGTACTTC.

The CDR3 protein is CSATRGGHTGELFF. The CDR3 DNA follows: TGCAGTGCCACTCGTGGGGGACACACCGGGGAGCTGTTTTTT. This chain connects TRBV20-1 to TRBJ2-2, with D perhaps TRBD1 or TRBD2 (5 bases each). CDR3 length equals 14 residues. Germline lookup yields CDR1 DFQATT and CDR2 SNEGSKA (reference sequence). The V end lost 6 bases, the J end lost 3 bases, and 14 bases lay between the germline ends.

The chain couples TRBV7-9 to TRBJ2-7, with a tentative D call TRBD1 (6 bases). Germline-derived CDR1 and CDR2 are SEHNR and FQNEAQ (reference sequence). The CDR3 totals 12 residues. The V gene lost 6 bases and the J gene lost 2 bases, with 8 bases spanning the gap. The CDR3 loop is CASRAGAYEQYF. CDR3 nucleotide sequence: TGTGCCAGCAGAGCAGGGGCCTACGAGCAGTACTTC.

This clonotype appeared a single time. The chain combines TRBV11-2 with TRBJ1-1, with unresolved D. Germline V CDR1 and CDR2: SGHAT, FQNNGV. CDR3 size: 16 residues. The germline V and J ends were trimmed by 0 bases and 0 bases, with 11 bases remaining between them. CDR3 amino acids: CASSLEHHAMNTEAFF. The CDR3 nucleotides are TGTGCCAGCAGCTTAGAACACCACGCTATGAACACTGAAGCTTTCTTT. The whole variable domain, remainder taken from reference TRBV11-2 and TRBJ1-1, is EAGVAQSPRYKIIEKRQSVAFWCNPISGHATLYWYQQILGQGPKLLIQFQNNGVVDDSQLPKDRFSAERLKGVDSTLKIQPAKLEDSAVYLCASSLEHHAMNTEAFFGQGTRLTVV.

The chain joins TRBV10-1 to TRBJ1-3; D is ambiguous. V lost 0 bases to trimming and J lost 0 bases, with 3 bases between them. The CDR3 spans 14 residues. The germline V gene has CDR1 WNHNN and CDR2 SYGVQD (reference sequence). In DNA form, the CDR3 reads TGCGCCAGCAGTGAGTCGGGCTCTGGAAACACCATATATTTT. As protein: CASSESGSGNTIYF.

This clonotype showed up just once. V usage is TRBV7-2 and J usage is TRBJ2-3, with 8 bases matching TRBD2. Trimming took 5 bases from V and 4 from J; bases not matched to a gene: 8. The CDR3 is 15 residues long. The germline gives CDR1 SGHTA, CDR2 FQGNSA. As DNA, the CDR3 is TGTGCCAGCAGCCTGAGCGGGAGCGTCCCAGATACGCAGTATTTT. It encodes CASSLSGSVPDTQYF.

This clonotype was counted only a few times. This sequence joins TRBV7-9 and TRBJ1-1; D perhaps matches TRBD1 (5 bases). CDR3 length: 14 residues. V was clipped by 4 bases and J by 1 base, with 10 bases between them. Germline V CDR1 and CDR2: SEHNR, FQNEAQ (reference sequence). The CDR3 reads CASSSWGANTEAFF. In DNA form, the CDR3 reads TGTGCCAGCAGCTCATGGGGCGCGAACACTGAAGCTTTCTTT.

The genes are TRBV28 and TRBJ1-1, with 8 bases lining up with TRBD1. The CDR3 runs to 14 residues. Looked up from germline, CDR1 is MDHEN and CDR2 is SYDVKM. The ends lost 7 bases at V and 5 bases at J; junction bases unmatched: 9. CDR3 residues: CASTPPQGGTEAFF. CDR3 sequence (DNA): TGTGCCAGCACCCCCCCACAGGGGGGTACTGAAGCTTTCTTT.

The chain recombines TRBV18 with TRBJ2-7; D is ambiguous. Germline lookup yields CDR1 KGHSH and CDR2 LQKENI. V dropped 0 bases and J dropped 1 base, with 4 bases sitting between them. The CDR3 sequence is 13 residues long. The CDR3 bases are TGTGCCAGCTCACCACCGGGATCCTACGAGCAGTACTTC. This gives the protein CASSPPGSYEQYF.

The sample holds a few counts of this clonotype. The chain carries TRBV7-2 and TRBJ1-1; D ambiguous. The CDR3 covers 14 residues. With 5 bases removed from V and 8 bases from J, the gap between germline ends came to 18 bases. In germline, CDR1 is SGHTA, CDR2 FQGNSA. CDR3: CASSPTLIAREAFF. CDR3 bases: TGTGCCAGCAGCCCCACACTGATAGCACGAGAAGCTTTCTTT.

The chain uses TRBV4-1 and TRBJ1-1; the D is unclear. Germline V gene lookup returns CDR1 MGHRA and CDR2 YSYEKL. The CDR3 has 17 residues. Trimming cost V 1 base and J 1 base, with 16 bases left between them. CDR3 amino acids: CASSQVQGGRRNTEAFF. The CDR3 DNA reads TGCGCCAGCAGCCAAGTGCAAGGAGGGAGGCGGAACACTGAAGCTTTCTTT.

This clonotype was detected a few times. This sequence joins TRBV25-1 and TRBJ2-3; the D gene is possibly TRBD2 (5 bases). The V gene lost 3 bases and the J gene lost 8 bases, with 21 bases spanning the gap. CDR3 length equals 16 residues. The germline V gene has CDR1 MGHDK and CDR2 SYGVNS. CDR3: CASSDRADGIIATQYF. CDR3 nucleotides: TGTGCCAGCAGTGACCGGGCCGACGGGATAATCGCTACGCAGTATTTT.

The V and J genes are TRBV20-1 and TRBJ1-1; D gene unclear. Germline CDR1 DFQATT, CDR2 SNEGSKA (reference sequence). Trimming pared 1 base from V and 2 bases from J, leaving 8 bases between. CDR3 size: 13 residues. CDR3 DNA: TGCAGTGCTAGAGGTTTGGTTAACACTGAAGCTTTCTTT. It yields the protein CSARGLVNTEAFF.

The CDR3: CASSYPSDTQYF. DNA for the CDR3: TGTGCCAGCAGTTACCCCTCAGATACGCAGTATTTT. The V call is TRBV6-2 or TRBV6-3, the J call TRBJ2-3, with unresolved D. Between the trimmed V and J ends, which lost 2 bases and 4 bases, there was a span of 4 bases. This CDR3 spans 12 amino acids. Germline CDR1 and CDR2: MNHEY and SVGEGT.

The chain combines TRBV11-2 with TRBJ2-2; TRBD1 matches at 11 bases. With V trimmed by 8 bases and J by 0 bases, 2 bases remained unmatched. The CDR3 consists of 15 residues. Looked up from germline, CDR1 is SGHAT and CDR2 is FQNNGV. The chain's CDR3 is CASLGQGANTGELFF. CDR3 coding DNA: TGTGCCAGCTTGGGACAGGGGGCGAACACCGGGGAGCTGTTTTTT.

The chain joins TRBV6-1 to TRBJ2-5, with D unclear. Germline V gene sequence: CDR1 MNHNS, CDR2 SASEGT. The V end lost 2 bases, the J end lost 6 bases, and 4 bases lay between the germline ends. The CDR3 extends over 11 amino acids. The CDR3 DNA follows: TGTGCCAGCAGTGAATTACAGACCCAGTACTTC. It specifies CASSELQTQYF.

This chain connects TRBV6-1 to TRBJ2-7, with a tentative D call TRBD1 (6 bases). With 8 bases removed from V and 2 bases from J, the gap between germline ends came to 13 bases. This CDR3 contains 13 residues. From germline, CDR1 is MNHNS and CDR2 SASEGT. The CDR3 DNA reads TGTGCCAGCGGGTACAGGGCAACCTACGAGCAGTACTTC. Protein: CASGYRATYEQYF.

This clonotype was detected a few times. The chain uses TRBV11-3 and TRBJ2-5; D is ambiguous. From germline, CDR1 is SGHNT and CDR2 YENEEA. V was pared by 2 bases and J by 5 bases, with 6 bases between. This CDR3 region has 12 residues. The CDR3 is CASSLQLETQYF. The CDR3 DNA follows: TGTGCCAGCAGCTTACAGTTGGAGACCCAGTACTTC.

In its sample, this clonotype was seen once. In nucleotides, the CDR3 is TGTGCCAGCAGCTCGGACGGGTTAGCGGGATTCCATTTTAGCACAGATACGCAGTATTTT. It is translated as CASSSDGLAGFHFSTDTQYF. This chain connects TRBV7-2 to TRBJ2-3, with 8 bases identical to TRBD2. CDR1 and CDR2 (germline): SGHTA, FQGNSA. V shed 4 bases and J 0 bases; nucleotides not matched to a gene: 18. The CDR3 sequence is 20 residues long.

This clonotype has only a few counts. V is TRBV7-6 and J is TRBJ2-1, with 9 bases aligning to TRBD2. Germline CDR1 reads SGHVS; CDR2 reads FNYEAQ. The CDR3 consists of 16 residues. V shed 5 bases, J shed 4 bases, and the junction held 9 bases outside the gene matches. This chain's CDR3 is CASSIQGGGVYNEQFF. CDR3 DNA: TGTGCCAGCAGCATCCAGGGCGGGGGGGTTTACAATGAGCAGTTCTTC. Looking up the rest from reference TRBV7-6 and TRBJ2-1 gives the full variable domain: GAGVSQSPRYKVTKRGQDVALRCDPISGHVSLYWYRQALGQGPEFLTYFNYEAQQDKSGLPNDRFSAERPEGSISTLTIQRTEQRDSAMYRCASSIQGGGVYNEQFFGPGTRLTVL.

This rearrangement joins TRBV5-1 to TRBJ1-1; 7 bases map to TRBD1. This CDR3 contains 14 residues. V lost 1 base to trimming and J lost 2 bases; unmatched junction nucleotides: 2. The germline gives CDR1 SGHRS, CDR2 YFSETQ. CDR3: CASSLWDSNTEAFF. The CDR3 DNA is TGCGCCAGCAGCTTGTGGGACAGTAACACTGAAGCTTTCTTT.

The gene calls are TRBV19 and TRBJ1-1, with D unclear. This CDR3 has 12 amino acids. Germline assignment: CDR1 LNHDA and CDR2 SQIVND (reference sequence). V lost 4 bases and J 2 bases, leaving 5 bases between the germline ends. CDR3 loop: CASSTFNTEAFF. The CDR3 DNA follows: TGTGCCAGTAGTACGTTTAACACTGAAGCTTTCTTT.

Here the CDR3 DNA reads TGTGCCAGCAGTTTTTACGGGGGAAGCACTGAAGCTTTCTTT. As protein: CASSFYGGSTEAFF. This chain connects TRBV27 to TRBJ1-1, with D possibly TRBD1 on 5 matching bases. Germline V CDR1 and CDR2: MNHEY, SMNVEV (reference sequence). This CDR3 has 14 amino acids. V was pared by 3 bases and J by 4 bases, with 12 bases between.

CDR3 sequence: CSARDPSGRAYEQYF. DNA of the CDR3: TGCAGTGCTAGAGACCCTAGCGGGAGGGCCTACGAGCAGTACTTC. This chain uses TRBV20-1 with TRBJ2-7, with TRBD2 identical over 12 bases. Losses at the gene ends were 0 bases for V and 2 bases for J; bases not matched to a gene: 2. Germline CDR1 DFQATT, CDR2 SNEGSKA (reference sequence). This CDR3 contains 15 residues.

With regard to this clonotype: One junction end does not reproduce the germline sequence, and a read error may be involved. The chain combines TRBV7-7 with TRBJ2-1, with D maybe TRBD2 (6 bases). The CDR3 is 14 residues long. In germline, CDR1 is SSHAT, CDR2 FNYEAQ (reference sequence). CDR3: CASSSRLEGTEQFF. CDR3 nucleotide sequence: TGTGCTAGCAGCTCAAGGCTGGAGGGCACAGAGCAGTTCTTC. Based on the CDR3 plus reference TRBV7-7 and TRBJ2-1, the full variable domain is GAGVSQSPRYKVTKRGQDVTLRCDPISSHATLYWYQQALGQGPEFLTYFNYEAQPDKSGLPSDRFSAERPEGSISTLTIQRTEQRDSAMYRCASSSRLEGTEQFFGPGTRLTVL.